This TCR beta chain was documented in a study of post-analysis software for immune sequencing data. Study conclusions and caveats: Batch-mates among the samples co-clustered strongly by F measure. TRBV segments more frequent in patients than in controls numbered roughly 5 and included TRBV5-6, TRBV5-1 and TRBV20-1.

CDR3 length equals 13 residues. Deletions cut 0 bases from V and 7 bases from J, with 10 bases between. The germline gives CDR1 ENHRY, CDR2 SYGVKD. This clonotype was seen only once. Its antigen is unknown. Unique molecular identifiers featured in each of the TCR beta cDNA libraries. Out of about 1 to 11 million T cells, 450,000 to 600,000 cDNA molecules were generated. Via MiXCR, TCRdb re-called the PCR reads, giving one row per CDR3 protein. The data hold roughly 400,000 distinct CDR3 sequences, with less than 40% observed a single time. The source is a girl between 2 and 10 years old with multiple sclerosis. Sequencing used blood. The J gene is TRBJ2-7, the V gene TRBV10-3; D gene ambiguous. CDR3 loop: CAISESIYNEQYF. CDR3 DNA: TGTGCCATCAGTGAGTCAATTTACAATGAGCAGTACTTC.